These T cell receptor beta chains were read from a single sample in a study of CD8 T cells in Susac syndrome. TCRdb re-called the immunoSEQ multiplex PCR reads through MiXCR, storing one row per CDR3 protein. The data hold 95,000 to 150,000 distinct CDR3 sequences, with roughly 95% observed a single time. The material sequenced was CD4+ T cells from PBMCs. These receptors were taken from a human donor with Susac syndrome. CDR3s include the opening cysteine and the closing phenylalanine or tryptophan. D genes are given only for firm matches. Some rows have no size entry. The others give once, few or many, or a class for an expanded clone.

size | J | V | D | CDR3 | DNA
. | TRBJ1-2 | TRBV29-1 | . | CSVAPSNYGYTF | TGCAGCGTTGCCCCCTCTAACTATGGCTACACCTTC
. | TRBJ2-1 | TRBV7-2 | . | CAGGISYNEQFF | TGTGCCGGCGGGATCTCCTACAATGAGCAGTTCTTC
once | TRBJ2-5 | TRBV2 | . | CASSVLGQETQYF | TGTGCCAGCAGTGTTCTTGGGCAAGAGACCCAGTACTTC
few | TRBJ1-5 | TRBV20-1 | . | CSARDSNQPQHF | TGCAGTGCTAGGGACAGCAATCAGCCCCAGCATTTT
. | TRBJ2-1 | TRBV7-8 | . | CASSAGQYNEQFF | TGTGCCAGCAGCGCGGGACAGTACAATGAGCAGTTCTTC
once | TRBJ2-5 | TRBV29-1 | TRBD2 | CSVEGGLAQETQYF | TGCAGCGTTGAAGGGGGACTAGCCCAAGAGACCCAGTACTTC
. | TRBJ2-3 | TRBV12-3/TRBV12-4 | TRBD2 | CASSPGLAGEGTDTQYF | TGTGCCAGCAGTCCGGGACTAGCGGGAGAGGGGACAGATACGCAGTATTTT
. | TRBJ2-7 | TRBV10-3 | . | CAISFGQGPYEQYF | TGTGCCATCAGTTTTGGGCAGGGCCCCTACGAGCAGTACTTC
. | TRBJ2-7 | TRBV20-1 | . | CSARVTEPKQYF | TGCAGTGCTAGAGTAACGGAGCCGAAGCAGTACTTC
. | TRBJ1-1 | TRBV5-1 | . | CASSWEGPWSLTGEAFF | TGCGCCAGCAGCTGGGAGGGTCCGTGGAGCCTTACAGGGGAAGCTTTCTTT
. | TRBJ2-7 | TRBV25-1 | . | CASSEYFAGRQYF | TGTGCCAGCAGTGAATATTTTGCGGGAAGGCAGTACTTC
. | TRBJ2-7 | TRBV18 | TRBD1 | CASSPGTGYEQYF | TGTGCCAGCTCACCTGGGACAGGCTACGAGCAGTACTTC
. | TRBJ2-1 | TRBV11-1 | TRBD1 | CASSLRQGYNEQFF | TGTGCCAGCAGCCTACGACAGGGCTACAATGAGCAGTTCTTC
. | TRBJ2-5 | TRBV15 | . | CATSFNAREETQYF | TGTGCCACCAGCTTCAACGCCCGGGAAGAGACCCAGTACTTC
. | TRBJ2-5 | TRBV18 | . | CASSPRSSVGETQYF | TGTGCCAGCTCACCACGATCATCCGTCGGGGAGACCCAGTACTTC
. | TRBJ2-1 | TRBV6-6 | . | CASSYPRDIYNEQFF | TGTGCCAGCAGTTACCCCCGGGACATATACAATGAGCAGTTCTTC
. | TRBJ2-3 | TRBV24-1 | . | CATSDYRVGTADTQYF | TGTGCCACCAGTGATTATCGAGTCGGGACCGCAGATACGCAGTATTTT
. | TRBJ1-2 | TRBV15 | . | CATSRGGPTNYGYTF | TGTGCCACCAGCAGAGGAGGACCGACTAACTATGGCTACACCTTC
. | TRBJ2-1 | TRBV6-2/TRBV6-3 | . | CASSTIGGEQFF | TGTGCCAGCAGTACCATAGGGGGGGAGCAGTTCTTC
. | TRBJ2-1 | TRBV30 | TRBD2 | CAWWLAGGYNEQFF | TGTGCCTGGTGGCTAGCGGGAGGCTACAATGAGCAGTTCTTC
. | TRBJ2-1 | TRBV5-1 | . | CASSIGTSDLPAYNEQFF | TGCGCCAGCAGCATCGGGACTTCAGACCTCCCAGCCTACAATGAGCAGTTCTTC
. | TRBJ2-4 | TRBV5-6 | TRBD1 | CASRITGANIQYF | TGTGCCAGCAGGATAACAGGGGCGAACATTCAGTACTTC
. | TRBJ1-1 | TRBV20-1 | . | CSARHRERVNEAFF | TGCAGTGCCCGACACAGGGAAAGGGTGAATGAAGCTTTCTTT
. | TRBJ2-1 | TRBV5-1 | TRBD1 | CASSEPTGPRSSQFF | TGCGCCAGCAGCGAGCCGACAGGGCCAAGGTCCTCCCAGTTCTTC
once | TRBJ2-3 | TRBV5-1 | . | CASSLGGPVMGQYF | TGCGCCAGCAGCTTGGGTGGACCGGTCATGGGGCAGTATTTT
. | TRBJ2-2 | TRBV12-3/TRBV12-4 | . | CASSSLGRITGELFF | TGTGCCAGCAGTTCCCTCGGACGGATCACCGGGGAGCTGTTTTTT
. | TRBJ2-1 | TRBV27 | TRBD2 | CASRPLAGGSERELKFF | TGTGCCAGCAGACCTCTTGCGGGCGGTAGCGAGCGGGAGTTGAAGTTCTTC
. | TRBJ1-2 | TRBV30 | . | CAWSNDGTYGYTF | TGTGCCTGGTCCAATGACGGAACTTATGGCTACACCTTC
. | TRBJ1-1 | TRBV7-8 | TRBD1 | CASSRQGEAFF | TGTGCCAGCAGCCGACAGGGTGAAGCTTTCTTT
. | TRBJ2-4 | TRBV7-2 | . | CASSLAYGAKNIQYF | TGTGCCAGCAGCTTAGCGTACGGAGCCAAAAACATTCAGTACTTC
. | TRBJ1-2 | TRBV24-1 | . | CATSDLRFSGYTF | TGTGCCACCAGTGATTTGCGGTTTAGTGGCTACACCTTC